This T cell receptor (beta chain) was identified during a study of cytomegalovirus exposure and HLA in healthy donors. General study points: Analyses of presence/absence relied on an assumption of roughly uniform sequencing depth across donors. In a later analysis, TCR beta V- and J-gene trimming showed a link to a missense DCLRE1C variant. In vitro work confirmed that a few CMV-associated chains recognize CMV antigens. A likely sequencing artifact accounted for one observed cluster of highly shared sequence variants.

Primers for the PCR totalled 60 Vbeta and 13 Jbeta. Repertoires were generated with immunoSEQ multiplex PCR, while TCRdb's copy carries only in-frame clones and drops some. Among more than 80,000 clones, roughly 80% were seen once, and the ten largest hold roughly 1.3%. This clone turned up a few times. The antigen is undetermined. CDR1 and CDR2 from the germline V gene are MRHNA and SNTAGT. J lost 2 bases, V lost 3 bases, and 3 bases had no gene match. The CDR3 totals 15 residues. The chain has TRBV6-4 and TRBJ2-3, with 9 bases matching TRBD2. Sequenced sample: PBMCs. The receptor comes from a girl aged 2-10 years in good health and CMV-seropositive. CDR3 in DNA: TGTGCCAGCAGTGATGGGACTAGCCACACAGATACGCAGTATTTT. This translates into CASSDGTSHTDTQYF.